The clone carrying this TCR beta chain was counted at least ten times. Its specificity is unknown. TCRdb reprocessed the reads with MiXCR, giving one entry per CDR3 protein. This sample carries approximately 310,000 distinct CDR3 sequences, roughly 25% of them seen once, and the ten largest clones take 13%. The sample belongs to a study of T cell repertoires in cytomegalovirus infection. Across the whole study: Selected CMV epitopes included recently identified HLA-C-restricted ones as well as well-studied HLA-B-restricted ones. Shared public TCR beta signatures pointed to both CMV infection and a matching HLA type. Regarding the study as a whole: Ex vivo, HLA-C-restricted CMV-specific TCR beta clonotypes prevailed over the rest of the response.

Unmatched junction bases numbered 11, after V lost 1 base and J lost 2 bases. Germline CDR1 is SGHTA and CDR2 is FQGNSA. The CDR3 runs to 20 residues. This TCR came from a human donor in good health (CMV status not recorded). Some clones in this sample may be carry-over from other donors' samples. The rearrangement joins TRBV7-2 to TRBJ2-5; TRBD2 matches 15 bases. Sequences were derived from cultured PBMCs, sampled from culture after CMV antigen stimulation. This CDR3 is CASSLVGLAGGPVRQETQYF. The CDR3 region has the DNA TGTGCCAGCAGCTTAGTCGGACTAGCGGGAGGGCCGGTACGGCAAGAGACCCAGTACTTC.